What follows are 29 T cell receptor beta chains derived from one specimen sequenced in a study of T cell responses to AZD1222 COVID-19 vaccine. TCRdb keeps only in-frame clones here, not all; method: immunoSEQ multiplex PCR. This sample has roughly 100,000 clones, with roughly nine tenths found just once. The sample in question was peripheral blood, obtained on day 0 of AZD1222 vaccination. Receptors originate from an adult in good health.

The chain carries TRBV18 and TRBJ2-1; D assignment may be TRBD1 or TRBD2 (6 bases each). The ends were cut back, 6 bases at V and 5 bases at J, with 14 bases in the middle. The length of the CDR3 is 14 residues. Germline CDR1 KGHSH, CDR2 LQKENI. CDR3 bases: TGTGCCAGCTCCTCGAAGGGGGGCCACAATGAGCAGTTCTTC. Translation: CASSSKGGHNEQFF.

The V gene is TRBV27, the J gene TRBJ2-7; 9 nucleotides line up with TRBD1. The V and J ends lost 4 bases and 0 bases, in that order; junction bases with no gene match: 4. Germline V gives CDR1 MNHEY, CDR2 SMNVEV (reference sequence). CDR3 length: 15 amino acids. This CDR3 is CASSWTGASSYEQYF. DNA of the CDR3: TGTGCCAGCAGTTGGACAGGGGCCAGCTCCTACGAGCAGTACTTC.

The CDR3 DNA reads as TGTGCCAGCAGCTCGAGTTCTGTGTATGGCTACACCTTC. This translates into CASSSSSVYGYTF. The chain employs TRBV28 and TRBJ1-2; D unclear. V was clipped by 6 bases and J by 5 bases, with 13 bases between them. This CDR3 is built from 13 residues. The germline V gene has CDR1 MDHEN and CDR2 SYDVKM.

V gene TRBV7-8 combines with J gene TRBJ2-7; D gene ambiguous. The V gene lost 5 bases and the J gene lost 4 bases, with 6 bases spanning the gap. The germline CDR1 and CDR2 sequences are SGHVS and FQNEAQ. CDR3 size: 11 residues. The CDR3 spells CASSQYYEQYF. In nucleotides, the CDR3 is TGTGCCAGCAGCCAATATTACGAGCAGTACTTC.

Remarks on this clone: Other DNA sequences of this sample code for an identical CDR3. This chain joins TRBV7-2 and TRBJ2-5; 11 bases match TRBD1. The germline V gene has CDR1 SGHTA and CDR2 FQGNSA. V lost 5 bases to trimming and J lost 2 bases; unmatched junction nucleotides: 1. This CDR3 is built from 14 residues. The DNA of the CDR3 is TGTGCCAGCAGCCGGGACAGGGGGCAAGAGACCCAGTACTTC. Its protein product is CASSRDRGQETQYF.

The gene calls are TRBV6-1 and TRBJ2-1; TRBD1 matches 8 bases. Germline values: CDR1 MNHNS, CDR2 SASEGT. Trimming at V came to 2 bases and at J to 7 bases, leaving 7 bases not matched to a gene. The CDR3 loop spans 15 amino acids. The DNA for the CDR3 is TGTGCCAGCAGTGAATGGGGAACAGGGGGAAATGAGCAGTTCTTC. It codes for CASSEWGTGGNEQFF.

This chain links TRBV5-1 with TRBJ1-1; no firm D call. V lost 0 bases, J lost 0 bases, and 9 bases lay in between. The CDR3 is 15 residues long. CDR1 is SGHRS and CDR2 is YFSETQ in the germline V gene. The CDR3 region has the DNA TGCGCCAGCAGCTTGGTTCCGGAAATGAACACTGAAGCTTTCTTT. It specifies CASSLVPEMNTEAFF.

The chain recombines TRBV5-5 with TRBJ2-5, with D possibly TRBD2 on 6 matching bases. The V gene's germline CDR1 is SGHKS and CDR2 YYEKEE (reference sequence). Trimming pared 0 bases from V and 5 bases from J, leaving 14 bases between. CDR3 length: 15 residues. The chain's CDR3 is CASSLGAGRGETQYF. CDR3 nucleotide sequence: TGTGCCAGCAGCTTGGGGGCGGGACGCGGGGAGACCCAGTACTTC.

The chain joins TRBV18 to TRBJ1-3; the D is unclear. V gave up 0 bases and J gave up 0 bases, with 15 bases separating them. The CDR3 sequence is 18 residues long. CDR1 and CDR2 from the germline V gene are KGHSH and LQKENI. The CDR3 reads CASSPPDATAASGNTIYF. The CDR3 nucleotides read TGTGCCAGCTCACCACCGGATGCAACAGCGGCCTCTGGAAACACCATATATTTT.

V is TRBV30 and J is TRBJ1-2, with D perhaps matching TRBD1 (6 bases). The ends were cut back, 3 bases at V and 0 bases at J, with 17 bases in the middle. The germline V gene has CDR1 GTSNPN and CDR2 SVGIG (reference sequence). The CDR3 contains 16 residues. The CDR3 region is CAWRRPRQAPNYGYTF. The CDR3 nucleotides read TGTGCCTGGAGACGACCCAGACAGGCGCCTAACTATGGCTACACCTTC.

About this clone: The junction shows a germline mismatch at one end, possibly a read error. CDR3 coding DNA: TGTGCCAGCAGTTACACCGGATACTACGGCTACACCTTC. This encodes CASSYTGYYGYTF. The genes are TRBV6-2 or TRBV6-3 and TRBJ1-2; D uncertain. The CDR3 contains 13 residues. CDR1 is MNHEY and CDR2 is SVGEGT in the germline V gene.

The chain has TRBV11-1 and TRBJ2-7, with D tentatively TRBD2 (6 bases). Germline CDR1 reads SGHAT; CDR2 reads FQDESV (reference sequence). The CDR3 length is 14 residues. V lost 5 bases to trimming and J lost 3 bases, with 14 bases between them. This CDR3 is CASSPRGGVYEQYF. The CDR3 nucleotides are TGTGCCAGCAGCCCCCGGGGAGGAGTCTACGAGCAGTACTTC.

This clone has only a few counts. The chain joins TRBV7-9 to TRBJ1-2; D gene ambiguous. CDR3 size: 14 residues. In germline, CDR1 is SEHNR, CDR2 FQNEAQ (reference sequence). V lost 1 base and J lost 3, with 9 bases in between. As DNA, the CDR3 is TGTGCCAGCAGCTTAGAGGAGGGTTACTATGGCTACACCTTC. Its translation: CASSLEEGYYGYTF.

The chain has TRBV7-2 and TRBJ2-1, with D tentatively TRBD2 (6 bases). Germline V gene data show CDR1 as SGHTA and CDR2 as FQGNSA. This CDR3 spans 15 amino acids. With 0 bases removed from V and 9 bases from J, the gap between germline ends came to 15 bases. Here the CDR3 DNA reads TGTGCCAGCAGCTTAGCGGGAGGCAGGGTTGGTGAGCAGTTCTTC. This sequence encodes CASSLAGGRVGEQFF.

The CDR3 loop reads CASSEFHGTAGEKLFF. CDR3 DNA sequence: TGTGCCAGCAGTGAATTCCATGGGACCGCGGGTGAAAAACTGTTTTTT. The rearrangement links TRBV6-4 to TRBJ1-4, with D possibly being TRBD1 (5 bases). Between the trimmed V and J ends, which lost 3 bases and 7 bases, there was a span of 18 bases. CDR1 and CDR2 (germline): MRHNA, SNTAGT. CDR3 length: 16 residues.

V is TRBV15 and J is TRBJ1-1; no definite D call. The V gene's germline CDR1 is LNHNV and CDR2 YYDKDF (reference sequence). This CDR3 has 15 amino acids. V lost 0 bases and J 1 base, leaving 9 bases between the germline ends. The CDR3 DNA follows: TGTGCCACCAGCAGAGAGCCAGCAGCGAACACTGAAGCTTTCTTT. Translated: CATSREPAANTEAFF.

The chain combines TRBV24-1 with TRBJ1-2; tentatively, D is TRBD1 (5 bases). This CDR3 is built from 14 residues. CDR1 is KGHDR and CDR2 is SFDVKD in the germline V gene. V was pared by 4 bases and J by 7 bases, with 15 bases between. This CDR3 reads CATSETGGEVGYTF. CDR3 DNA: TGTGCCACCAGTGAGACGGGGGGTGAGGTTGGCTACACCTTC.

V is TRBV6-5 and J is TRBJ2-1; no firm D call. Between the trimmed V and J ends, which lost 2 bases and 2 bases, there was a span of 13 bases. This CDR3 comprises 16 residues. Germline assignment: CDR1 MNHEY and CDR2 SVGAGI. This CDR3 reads CASSYERPSAYNEQFF. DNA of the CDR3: TGTGCCAGCAGTTACGAGCGACCCTCCGCCTACAATGAGCAGTTCTTC.

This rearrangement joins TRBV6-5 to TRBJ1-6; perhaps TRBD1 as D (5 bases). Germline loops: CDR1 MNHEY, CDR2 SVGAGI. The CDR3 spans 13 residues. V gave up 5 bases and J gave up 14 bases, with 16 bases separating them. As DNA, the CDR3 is TGTGCCAGCAGTCCTCAAACAGGTTTCTCCCTCCACTTT. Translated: CASSPQTGFSLHF.

CDR3 bases: TGTGCCAGCAGCTCGGACAGGTCTAGGAGTGGCTACACCTTC. Its translation: CASSSDRSRSGYTF. The chain has TRBV21-1 and TRBJ1-2; the listed D gene, TRBD1, was not tested against the DNA. TRBV21-1 is deemed a pseudogene. This CDR3 comprises 14 residues.

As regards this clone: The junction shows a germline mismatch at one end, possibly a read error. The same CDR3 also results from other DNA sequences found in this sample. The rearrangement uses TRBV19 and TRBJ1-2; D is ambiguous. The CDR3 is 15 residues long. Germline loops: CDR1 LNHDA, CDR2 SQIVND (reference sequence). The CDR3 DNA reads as TGCGCCAGTAGTATAATGACTGGGGAATTAGATGGCTACACCTTC. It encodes CASSIMTGELDGYTF.

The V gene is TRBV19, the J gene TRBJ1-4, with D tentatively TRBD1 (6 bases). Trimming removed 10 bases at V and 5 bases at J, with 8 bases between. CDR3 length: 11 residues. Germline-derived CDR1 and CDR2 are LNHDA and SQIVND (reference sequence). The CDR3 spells CATGQNEKLFF. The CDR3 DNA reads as TGTGCCACCGGACAGAATGAAAAACTGTTTTTT.

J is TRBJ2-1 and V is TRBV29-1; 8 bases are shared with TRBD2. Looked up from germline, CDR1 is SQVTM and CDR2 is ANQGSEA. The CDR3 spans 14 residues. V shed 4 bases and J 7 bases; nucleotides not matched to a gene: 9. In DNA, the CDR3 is TGCAGCGTTGGACTAAGCGGGAGCTTAAATGAGCAGTTCTTC. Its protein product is CSVGLSGSLNEQFF.

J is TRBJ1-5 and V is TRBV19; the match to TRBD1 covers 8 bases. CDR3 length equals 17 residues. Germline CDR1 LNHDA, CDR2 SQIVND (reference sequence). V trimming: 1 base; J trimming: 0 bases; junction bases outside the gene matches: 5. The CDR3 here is CASSIGDRRYSNQPQHF. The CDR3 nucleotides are TGTGCCAGTAGTATAGGGGACAGGAGATATAGCAATCAGCCCCAGCATTTT.

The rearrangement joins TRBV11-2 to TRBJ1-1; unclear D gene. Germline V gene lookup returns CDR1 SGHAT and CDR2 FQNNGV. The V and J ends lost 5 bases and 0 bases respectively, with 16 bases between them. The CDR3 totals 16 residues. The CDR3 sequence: CASSQLYQRMNTEAFF. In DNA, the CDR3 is TGTGCCAGCAGCCAACTTTATCAGCGAATGAACACTGAAGCTTTCTTT.

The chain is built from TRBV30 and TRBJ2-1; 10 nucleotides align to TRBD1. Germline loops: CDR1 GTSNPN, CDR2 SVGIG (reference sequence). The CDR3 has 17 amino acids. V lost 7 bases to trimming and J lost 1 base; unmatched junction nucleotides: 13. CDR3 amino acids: CAYSSGQGSTSYNEQFF. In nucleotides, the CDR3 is TGTGCCTACTCCTCGGGACAGGGGTCAACTTCCTACAATGAGCAGTTCTTC.

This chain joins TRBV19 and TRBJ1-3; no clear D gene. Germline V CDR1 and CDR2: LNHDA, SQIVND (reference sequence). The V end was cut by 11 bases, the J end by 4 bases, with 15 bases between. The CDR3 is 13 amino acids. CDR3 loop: CAVGVQGGNTIYF. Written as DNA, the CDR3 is TGTGCCGTTGGGGTCCAAGGGGGAAACACCATATATTTT.

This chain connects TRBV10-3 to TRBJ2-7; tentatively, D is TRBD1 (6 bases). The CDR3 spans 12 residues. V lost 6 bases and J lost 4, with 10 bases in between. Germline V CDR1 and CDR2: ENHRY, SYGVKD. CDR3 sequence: CAIRETGYEQYF. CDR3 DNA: TGTGCCATCAGAGAAACAGGGTACGAGCAGTACTTC.

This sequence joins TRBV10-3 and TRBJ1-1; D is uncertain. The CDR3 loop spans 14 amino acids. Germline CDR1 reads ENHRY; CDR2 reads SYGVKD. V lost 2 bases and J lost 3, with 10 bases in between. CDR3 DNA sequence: TGTGCCATCAGTGAGGTGGGGTTGTACACTGAAGCTTTCTTT. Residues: CAISEVGLYTEAFF.